These T cell receptor beta chains were read from a single sample in a study of siplizumab effects on memory and regulatory T cells. Their specific antigens are unknown. Some clones are missing from TCRdb's copy, which holds only in-frame ones; the method was immunoSEQ multiplex PCR. The table has 7,500 to 8,500 clones, about 40% seen once; the top ten hold approximately 6.3%. Specimen: CFSE-low (dividing) CD8+ T cells sorted from an allogeneic mixed lymphocyte reaction. The receptors were sampled from a human donor in good health; the cells came from an allogeneic mixed lymphocyte reaction. Each CDR3 is given with its conserved first and last residue. D genes are given only for firm matches. A row's size may be missing; if present it is once, few, many or a size class.

d_call: -; clone_size: few; j_call: TRBJ2-1; v_call: TRBV18; cdr3_aa: CASSPGAYNEQFF; cdr3_nt: TGTGCCAGCTCACCAGGTGCCTACAATGAGCAGTTCTTC
d_call: -; clone_size: -; j_call: TRBJ2-3; v_call: TRBV9; cdr3_aa: CASSVESRGDTQYF; cdr3_nt: TGTGCCAGCAGCGTGGAGAGCCGGGGAGATACGCAGTATTTT
d_call: TRBD2; clone_size: -; j_call: TRBJ2-7; v_call: TRBV14; cdr3_aa: CASSDSLAGGPYEQYF; cdr3_nt: TGTGCCAGCAGCGACTCTTTAGCGGGAGGGCCCTACGAGCAGTACTTC
d_call: -; clone_size: few; j_call: TRBJ2-1; v_call: TRBV19; cdr3_aa: CASSPGQSSYNEQFF; cdr3_nt: TGTGCCAGTAGCCCGGGCCAGAGCTCCTACAATGAGCAGTTCTTC
d_call: TRBD2; clone_size: -; j_call: TRBJ2-1; v_call: TRBV5-1; cdr3_aa: CASSADPAGDYNEQFF; cdr3_nt: TGCGCCAGCAGCGCGGACCCAGCGGGAGACTACAATGAGCAGTTCTTC
d_call: -; clone_size: medium-sized; j_call: TRBJ2-7; v_call: TRBV9; cdr3_aa: CASSGQEDEQYF; cdr3_nt: TGTGCCAGCAGCGGGCAGGAGGACGAGCAGTACTTC
d_call: -; clone_size: medium-sized; j_call: TRBJ2-7; v_call: TRBV4-1; cdr3_aa: CASSQVIGANEQYF; cdr3_nt: TGCGCCAGCAGCCAAGTGATCGGGGCTAACGAGCAGTACTTC
d_call: TRBD2; clone_size: -; j_call: TRBJ2-2; v_call: TRBV30; cdr3_aa: CAWTVLAGVGELFF; cdr3_nt: TGTGCCTGGACGGTATTAGCGGGAGTCGGGGAGCTGTTTTTT
d_call: TRBD2; clone_size: few; j_call: TRBJ2-7; v_call: TRBV29-1; cdr3_aa: CSARLAPSYEQYF; cdr3_nt: TGCAGCGCTCGACTAGCGCCCTCCTACGAGCAGTACTTC
d_call: -; clone_size: many; j_call: TRBJ2-6; v_call: TRBV5-6; cdr3_aa: CASSLDSASGANVLTF; cdr3_nt: TGTGCCAGCAGCTTGGACAGCGCCTCTGGGGCCAACGTCCTGACTTTC
d_call: -; clone_size: -; j_call: TRBJ2-3; v_call: TRBV28; cdr3_aa: CASSFQPPDTQYF; cdr3_nt: TGTGCCAGCAGTTTCCAGCCCCCAGATACGCAGTATTTT
d_call: TRBD1; clone_size: medium-sized; j_call: TRBJ1-4; v_call: TRBV7-9; cdr3_aa: CASSPPLGQAATNEKLFF; cdr3_nt: TGTGCCAGCAGCCCTCCCCTAGGACAGGCTGCAACTAATGAAAAACTGTTTTTT
d_call: TRBD2; clone_size: medium-sized; j_call: TRBJ2-1; v_call: TRBV11-3; cdr3_aa: CASRNSGRAYGEQFF; cdr3_nt: TGTGCCAGCAGGAATAGCGGGAGGGCCTACGGTGAGCAGTTCTTC
d_call: -; clone_size: -; j_call: TRBJ2-7; v_call: TRBV7-9; cdr3_aa: CASSPGRDFSYEQYF; cdr3_nt: TGTGCCAGCAGCCCCGGCAGGGACTTTTCCTACGAGCAGTACTTC
d_call: TRBD1; clone_size: -; j_call: TRBJ2-7; v_call: TRBV7-6; cdr3_aa: CASSSGTVVEQYF; cdr3_nt: TGTGCCAGCAGCTCCGGGACAGTAGTCGAGCAGTACTTC
d_call: -; clone_size: medium-sized; j_call: TRBJ1-2; v_call: TRBV10-3; cdr3_aa: CAISESAANYGYTF; cdr3_nt: TGTGCCATCAGTGAGTCCGCAGCTAACTATGGCTACACCTTC
d_call: TRBD1; clone_size: few; j_call: TRBJ2-7; v_call: TRBV9; cdr3_aa: CASSVVASGGYEQYF; cdr3_nt: TGTGCCAGCAGCGTAGTGGCCTCAGGGGGCTACGAGCAGTACTTC
d_call: TRBD1; clone_size: medium-sized; j_call: TRBJ1-4; v_call: TRBV28; cdr3_aa: CASSSGQGSGEKLFF; cdr3_nt: TGTGCCAGCAGTTCGGGACAGGGGTCGGGTGAAAAACTGTTTTTT
d_call: -; clone_size: few; j_call: TRBJ2-5; v_call: TRBV7-8; cdr3_aa: CASSLAHLETQYF; cdr3_nt: TGTGCCAGCAGCTTAGCTCACTTGGAGACCCAGTACTTC
d_call: -; clone_size: -; j_call: TRBJ1-5; v_call: TRBV6-4; cdr3_aa: CASSAQGNSNQPQHF; cdr3_nt: TGTGCCAGCAGCGCCCAGGGGAATAGCAATCAGCCCCAGCATTTT
d_call: -; clone_size: medium-sized; j_call: TRBJ2-2; v_call: TRBV7-3; cdr3_aa: CASSLTPAGELFF; cdr3_nt: TGTGCCAGCAGCTTAACTCCGGCCGGGGAGCTGTTTTTT
d_call: -; clone_size: few; j_call: TRBJ1-6; v_call: TRBV6-5; cdr3_aa: CASSYSNPAIISPLHF; cdr3_nt: TGTGCCAGCAGTTACTCGAATCCAGCCATAATTTCACCCCTCCACTTT
d_call: -; clone_size: -; j_call: TRBJ2-7; v_call: TRBV4-1; cdr3_aa: CASSSNRAEQYF; cdr3_nt: TGTGCCAGCAGCTCCAATAGGGCCGAGCAGTACTTC
d_call: TRBD1; clone_size: -; j_call: TRBJ2-7; v_call: TRBV5-1; cdr3_aa: CASSLLPGQGYEQYF; cdr3_nt: TGCGCCAGCAGCTTGTTGCCGGGACAGGGCTACGAGCAGTACTTC
d_call: -; clone_size: -; j_call: TRBJ2-7; v_call: TRBV5-4; cdr3_aa: CASSFSYEQYF; cdr3_nt: TGTGCCAGCAGCTTTTCCTACGAGCAGTACTTC
d_call: TRBD2; clone_size: -; j_call: TRBJ2-1; v_call: TRBV11-1; cdr3_aa: CASSLWTSEYNEQFF; cdr3_nt: TGTGCCAGCAGCTTATGGACTAGCGAATACAATGAGCAGTTCTTC
d_call: -; clone_size: -; j_call: TRBJ2-3; v_call: TRBV7-9; cdr3_aa: CASSPMLGVGDTQYF; cdr3_nt: TGTGCCAGCAGCCCAATGTTGGGGGTCGGAGATACGCAGTATTTT
d_call: -; clone_size: -; j_call: TRBJ2-3; v_call: TRBV5-1; cdr3_aa: CASSYHPGTSTDTQYF; cdr3_nt: TGCGCCAGCAGCTACCACCCGGGAACTAGCACAGATACGCAGTATTTT
d_call: -; clone_size: few; j_call: TRBJ1-1; v_call: TRBV29-1; cdr3_aa: CSVDGGGGTEAFF; cdr3_nt: TGCAGCGTTGATGGTGGAGGGGGCACTGAAGCTTTCTTT
d_call: TRBD2; clone_size: -; j_call: TRBJ2-7; v_call: TRBV7-3; cdr3_aa: CASSFPAGDNEQYF; cdr3_nt: TGTGCCAGCAGCTTCCCAGCGGGAGACAACGAGCAGTACTTC
d_call: TRBD1; clone_size: medium-sized; j_call: TRBJ2-7; v_call: TRBV5-4; cdr3_aa: CASSWGSGGTYEQYF; cdr3_nt: TGTGCCAGCAGCTGGGGTTCAGGGGGCACCTACGAGCAGTACTTC
d_call: TRBD1; clone_size: -; j_call: TRBJ1-2; v_call: TRBV7-9; cdr3_aa: CASSLTGTIYYGYTF; cdr3_nt: TGTGCCAGCAGCCTGACAGGGACCATTTACTATGGCTACACCTTC
d_call: TRBD2; clone_size: medium-sized; j_call: TRBJ2-7; v_call: TRBV5-4; cdr3_aa: CASSYTSGSYEQYF; cdr3_nt: TGTGCCAGCAGCTACACTAGCGGCTCCTACGAGCAGTACTTC
d_call: TRBD2; clone_size: -; j_call: TRBJ2-7; v_call: TRBV29-1; cdr3_aa: CSVEVTSGDEQYF; cdr3_nt: TGCAGCGTTGAAGTGACTAGCGGAGACGAGCAGTACTTC
d_call: TRBD1; clone_size: medium-sized; j_call: TRBJ2-1; v_call: TRBV29-1; cdr3_aa: CSVFPPLRGNNEQFF; cdr3_nt: TGCAGCGTTTTCCCCCCTCTCAGGGGGAACAATGAGCAGTTCTTC
d_call: TRBD2; clone_size: -; j_call: TRBJ2-7; v_call: TRBV6-6; cdr3_aa: CASSFSGPYEQYF; cdr3_nt: TGTGCCAGCAGTTTTAGCGGGCCCTACGAGCAGTACTTC
d_call: -; clone_size: -; j_call: TRBJ2-2; v_call: TRBV5-6; cdr3_aa: CASSLLNTGELFF; cdr3_nt: TGTGCCAGCAGCTTGCTGAACACCGGGGAGCTGTTTTTT
d_call: -; clone_size: -; j_call: TRBJ2-2; v_call: TRBV4-1; cdr3_aa: CASSRGPSDVGELFF; cdr3_nt: TGCGCCAGCAGCCGGGGACCGAGCGATGTCGGGGAGCTGTTTTTT
d_call: -; clone_size: medium-sized; j_call: TRBJ2-7; v_call: TRBV7-9; cdr3_aa: CASSFGPGAYEQYF; cdr3_nt: TGTGCCAGCAGCTTCGGACCGGGAGCCTACGAGCAGTACTTC
d_call: -; clone_size: -; j_call: TRBJ1-5; v_call: TRBV7-8; cdr3_aa: CASSLWGSGEQPQHF; cdr3_nt: TGTGCCAGCAGCCTCTGGGGGAGCGGGGAACAGCCCCAGCATTTT
d_call: TRBD1; clone_size: few; j_call: TRBJ2-7; v_call: TRBV7-9; cdr3_aa: CASSPALPTTGGGEQYF; cdr3_nt: TGTGCCAGCAGCCCCGCCCTCCCGACGACAGGGGGTGGCGAGCAGTACTTC
d_call: -; clone_size: -; j_call: TRBJ2-3; v_call: TRBV6-6; cdr3_aa: CASSYSPGDTQYF; cdr3_nt: TGTGCCAGCAGTTACTCCCCCGGAGATACGCAGTATTTT
d_call: -; clone_size: -; j_call: TRBJ2-2; v_call: TRBV29-1; cdr3_aa: CSVEVASNTGELFF; cdr3_nt: TGCAGCGTTGAAGTGGCTAGCAACACCGGGGAGCTGTTTTTT
d_call: TRBD1; clone_size: few; j_call: TRBJ2-7; v_call: TRBV5-1; cdr3_aa: CASGGGTGAYEQYF; cdr3_nt: TGCGCCAGCGGGGGCGGGACAGGGGCCTACGAGCAGTACTTC
d_call: TRBD2; clone_size: few; j_call: TRBJ2-3; v_call: TRBV14; cdr3_aa: CASSQGTSGSWSTDTQYF; cdr3_nt: TGTGCCAGCAGCCAAGGAACTAGCGGGAGCTGGAGCACAGATACGCAGTATTTT
d_call: -; clone_size: medium-sized; j_call: TRBJ2-2; v_call: TRBV4-3; cdr3_aa: CASSDTQGFAGELFF; cdr3_nt: TGCGCCAGCAGCGATACACAGGGCTTTGCCGGGGAGCTGTTTTTT
d_call: TRBD2; clone_size: medium-sized; j_call: TRBJ2-7; v_call: TRBV27; cdr3_aa: CASSHSGSYEQYF; cdr3_nt: TGTGCCAGCAGTCATAGCGGGTCCTACGAGCAGTACTTC
d_call: -; clone_size: -; j_call: TRBJ2-5; v_call: TRBV4-3; cdr3_aa: CASSQDNKILETQYF; cdr3_nt: TGCGCCAGCAGCCAAGATAATAAGATATTAGAGACCCAGTACTTC
d_call: TRBD1; clone_size: few; j_call: TRBJ2-7; v_call: TRBV6-5; cdr3_aa: CASSYGQGPYEQYF; cdr3_nt: TGTGCCAGCAGTTACGGACAGGGCCCCTACGAGCAGTACTTC
d_call: TRBD1; clone_size: -; j_call: TRBJ2-7; v_call: TRBV7-9; cdr3_aa: CASSLVDRVYEQYF; cdr3_nt: TGTGCCAGCAGCTTAGTGGACAGGGTCTACGAGCAGTACTTC
d_call: TRBD1; clone_size: medium-sized; j_call: TRBJ2-5; v_call: TRBV7-9; cdr3_aa: CASSLTTTGVETQYF; cdr3_nt: TGTGCCAGCAGCTTAACTACCACAGGGGTGGAGACCCAGTACTTC
d_call: TRBD1; clone_size: medium-sized; j_call: TRBJ1-1; v_call: TRBV4-1; cdr3_aa: CASSQGQGAFF; cdr3_nt: TGCGCCAGCAGCCAGGGACAGGGGGCTTTCTTT
d_call: -; clone_size: medium-sized; j_call: TRBJ2-7; v_call: TRBV29-1; cdr3_aa: CSATGTKTYEQYF; cdr3_nt: TGCAGCGCGACAGGGACTAAAACCTACGAGCAGTACTTC
d_call: -; clone_size: -; j_call: TRBJ2-2; v_call: TRBV5-1; cdr3_aa: CASSYPNTGELFF; cdr3_nt: TGCGCCAGCAGCTACCCGAACACCGGGGAGCTGTTTTTT
d_call: -; clone_size: -; j_call: TRBJ1-1; v_call: TRBV4-3; cdr3_aa: CASTSAGGEAFF; cdr3_nt: TGCGCCAGCACGAGTGCGGGAGGTGAAGCTTTCTTT
d_call: -; clone_size: medium-sized; j_call: TRBJ2-2; v_call: TRBV7-9; cdr3_aa: CASSLAVTGELFF; cdr3_nt: TGTGCCAGCAGCTTGGCGGTCACCGGGGAGCTGTTTTTT
d_call: TRBD2; clone_size: few; j_call: TRBJ2-1; v_call: TRBV4-1; cdr3_aa: CASSQISGSGNEQFF; cdr3_nt: TGCGCCAGCAGCCAGATTAGCGGGAGTGGGAATGAGCAGTTCTTC
d_call: -; clone_size: -; j_call: TRBJ2-3; v_call: TRBV7-9; cdr3_aa: CASSLARQRTDTQYF; cdr3_nt: TGTGCCAGCAGCTTAGCGAGACAGAGAACAGATACGCAGTATTTT
d_call: -; clone_size: -; j_call: TRBJ2-7; v_call: TRBV7-9; cdr3_aa: CASSLEARRTYEQYF; cdr3_nt: TGTGCCAGCAGCTTAGAGGCGCGACGAACCTACGAGCAGTACTTC
d_call: -; clone_size: medium-sized; j_call: TRBJ2-7; v_call: TRBV9; cdr3_aa: CASSAGWGTSDGYEQYF; cdr3_nt: TGTGCCAGCAGCGCCGGTTGGGGGACTTCCGACGGGTACGAGCAGTACTTC